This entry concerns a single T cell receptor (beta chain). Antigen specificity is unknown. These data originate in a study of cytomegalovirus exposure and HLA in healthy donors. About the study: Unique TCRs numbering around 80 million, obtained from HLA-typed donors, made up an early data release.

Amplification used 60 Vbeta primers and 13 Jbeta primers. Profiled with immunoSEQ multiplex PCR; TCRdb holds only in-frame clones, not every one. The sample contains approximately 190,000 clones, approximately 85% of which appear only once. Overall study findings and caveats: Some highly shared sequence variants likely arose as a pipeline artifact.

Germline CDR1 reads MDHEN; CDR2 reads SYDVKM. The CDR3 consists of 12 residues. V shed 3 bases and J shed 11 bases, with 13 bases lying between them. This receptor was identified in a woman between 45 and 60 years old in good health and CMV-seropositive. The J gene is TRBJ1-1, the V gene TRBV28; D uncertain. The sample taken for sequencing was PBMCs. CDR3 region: CASSLRPLEAFF. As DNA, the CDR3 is TGTGCCAGCAGTTTGAGACCGCTGGAGGCTTTCTTT.